Below are 28 T cell receptor beta chains sequenced from a single sample in a study of T cells in Graves' hyperthyroidism and ophthalmopathy. Amplified regions were TCR beta CDR3 sequences from RNA transcripts. First-round RT-PCR with HTBI primers amplified the TCR CDR3 region. MiXCR, run by TCRdb on the multiplex PCR reads, gives a single entry per CDR3 protein. The sample records 110,000 to 150,000 distinct CDR3 sequences, approximately 20% being singletons. Input material: blood. All receptors come from a woman aged 45-65 years with Graves' hyperthyroidism that later progressed to Graves' ophthalmopathy.

This clonotype was seen ten or more times. The V and J genes are TRBV4-2 and TRBJ2-3; no clear D gene. The CDR3 is 15 amino acids. V was pared by 2 bases and J by 0 bases, with 9 bases between. The V gene's germline CDR1 is LGHNA and CDR2 YNFKEQ. The CDR3 protein is CASSQTLISTDTQYF. The CDR3 DNA is TGTGCCAGCAGCCAAACACTTATAAGCACAGATACGCAGTATTTT.

This clonotype was counted many times. In nucleotides, the CDR3 is TGTGCCAGCAGTTACCGAGGGGATACTGAAGCTTTCTTT. Its protein is CASSYRGDTEAFF. The rearrangement uses TRBV12-3 or TRBV12-4 and TRBJ1-1; a weak D match, TRBD1 (5 bases). Trimming pared 4 bases from V and 5 bases from J, leaving 11 bases between. The length of the CDR3 is 13 residues.

This clonotype was observed a few times. The CDR3 region is CASSYGQGNNEQFF. CDR3 nucleotide sequence: TGTGCCAGCAGTTACGGACAGGGTAACAATGAGCAGTTCTTC. This chain joins TRBV6-5 and TRBJ2-1, with 8 bases aligning to TRBD1. The V segment lost 2 bases and the J segment 5 bases; nucleotides outside the gene matches: 2. CDR3 size: 14 residues. The germline V gene encodes CDR1 MNHEY and CDR2 SVGAGI.

This clonotype was counted ten times or more. This chain joins TRBV18 and TRBJ1-1; no reliable D call. The germline V and J ends were trimmed by 0 bases and 2 bases, with 7 bases remaining between them. CDR3 length: 14 amino acids. Per the germline V gene, CDR1 is KGHSH and CDR2 is LQKENI. In DNA, the CDR3 is TGTGCCAGCTCACCACCATCCACAAACACTGAAGCTTTCTTT. Encoded protein: CASSPPSTNTEAFF.

This clonotype was counted many times. The V call is TRBV12-3 or TRBV12-4, the J call TRBJ2-7, with TRBD2 identical over 10 bases. The CDR3 sequence is 14 residues long. V was clipped by 6 bases and J by 6 bases; unmatched bases: 8. Written as DNA, the CDR3 is TGTGCCAGCAGCATAACTAGCGGGATTGGCGAGCAGTACTTC. Protein: CASSITSGIGEQYF.

The chain employs TRBV28 and TRBJ2-6; 7 nucleotides line up with TRBD1. The CDR3 is 18 residues long. Germline CDR1 is MDHEN and CDR2 is SYDVKM. Trimming at V came to 7 bases and at J to 2 bases, leaving 14 bases not matched to a gene. Here the CDR3 reads CASTGFRGLKTGANVLTF. The CDR3 coding sequence is TGTGCCAGCACCGGGTTTAGGGGGCTCAAAACTGGGGCCAACGTCCTGACTTTC. Together with reference TRBV28 and TRBJ2-6, the CDR3 gives the full variable domain: DVKVTQSSRYLVKRTGEKVFLECVQDMDHENMFWYRQDPGLGLRLIYFSYDVKMKEKGDIPEGYSVSREKKERFSLILESASTNQTSMYLCASTGFRGLKTGANVLTFGAGSRLTVL.

This clonotype was found many times. This chain connects TRBV3-1 to TRBJ2-7; tentative D call: TRBD1 (6 bases). V was shortened by 4 bases and J by 2 bases, with 15 bases between the two germline ends. CDR1 is LGHDT, CDR2 YNNKEL, per germline (reference sequence). The CDR3 sequence is 15 residues long. The CDR3 spells CASSPRGLGAYEQYF. CDR3 nucleotide sequence: TGTGCCAGCAGCCCCAGGGGTCTAGGCGCCTACGAGCAGTACTTC.

The chain joins TRBV7-9 to TRBJ1-1; TRBD1 is a possible D gene (5 bases). The CDR3 is 15 residues long. Germline V gives CDR1 SEHNR, CDR2 FQNEAQ (reference sequence). Between the trimmed V and J ends, which lost 4 bases and 2 bases, there was a span of 14 bases. In DNA form, the CDR3 reads TGTGCCAGCAGCTGGGACTTATCGACCAACACTGAAGCTTTCTTT. Protein: CASSWDLSTNTEAFF.

About this clonotype: The junction departs from the called germline gene at one end, perhaps through a read error. The chain has TRBV29-1 and TRBJ2-1; no clear D. The germline V gene has CDR1 SQVTM and CDR2 ANQGSEA. The CDR3 is made up of 10 amino acids. The CDR3 protein is CSVSNNEQFF. The DNA of the CDR3 is TGCAGCGTCTCCAACAATGAGCAGTTCTTC.

There are many counts of this clonotype. The chain has TRBV9 and TRBJ2-7; 9 bases are shared with TRBD2. The ends lost 2 bases at V and 3 bases at J; junction bases unmatched: 12. Germline V gene sequence: CDR1 SGDLS, CDR2 YYNGEE. The CDR3 covers 17 residues. The CDR3 bases are TGTGCCAGCAGCGTTGACCCACTAGCGGGCTTACTCTACGAGCAGTACTTC. This sequence encodes CASSVDPLAGLLYEQYF.

This clonotype has more than one count but fewer than ten. V is TRBV29-1 and J is TRBJ1-1; the match to TRBD1 covers 9 bases. Trimming removed 5 bases from V and 2 bases from J; junction bases left unmatched: 12. This CDR3 contains 16 residues. Germline V lookup: CDR1 SQVTM, CDR2 ANQGSEA. In nucleotides, the CDR3 is TGCAGCGTTCGGCGACAGGGGGTTAACAGTAACACTGAAGCTTTCTTT. The encoded protein is CSVRRQGVNSNTEAFF.

This clonotype has just a few counts. The chain employs TRBV2 and TRBJ1-3; D perhaps matches TRBD1 (6 bases). Between the trimmed V and J ends, which lost 3 bases and 4 bases, there was a span of 10 bases. Germline CDR1 SNHLY, CDR2 FYNNEI. CDR3 length: 14 amino acids. The CDR3 sequence is CASSERTGGNTIYF. CDR3 DNA: TGTGCCAGCAGTGAGAGAACAGGGGGAAACACCATATATTTT.

This clonotype was detected many times. The rearrangement uses TRBV3-1 and TRBJ1-2, with D unresolved. Germline V lookup: CDR1 LGHDT, CDR2 YNNKEL (reference sequence). The V gene lost 6 bases and the J gene lost 0 bases, with 14 bases spanning the gap. This CDR3 comprises 15 residues. The CDR3 loop is CASSPLFLANYGYTF. The DNA of the CDR3 is TGTGCCAGCAGTCCCCTCTTTTTAGCTAACTATGGCTACACCTTC.

The chain joins TRBV20-1 to TRBJ2-5, with 8 nucleotides matching TRBD2. In germline, CDR1 is DFQATT, CDR2 SNEGSKA (reference sequence). Trimming took 4 bases from V and 6 from J; bases not matched to a gene: 10. The CDR3 extends over 14 amino acids. The CDR3 bases are TGCAGTGCTATTCCTCAAGCGGGAGCTCAGACCCAGTACTTC. It is translated as CSAIPQAGAQTQYF.

CDR3 sequence reads: CASSLVQGRDTQYF. DNA for the CDR3: TGCGCCAGCAGCTTGGTACAGGGGAGAGATACGCAGTATTTT. The genes are TRBV5-1 and TRBJ2-3; 7 bases line up with TRBD1. This CDR3 contains 14 residues. Trimming at V came to 0 bases and at J to 5 bases, leaving 3 bases not matched to a gene. Germline V gene lookup returns CDR1 SGHRS and CDR2 YFSETQ.

This clonotype was picked up many times. The chain couples TRBV5-1 to TRBJ1-1; 7 nucleotides match TRBD1. The CDR3 has 15 amino acids. Germline CDR1 is SGHRS and CDR2 is YFSETQ. V shed 2 bases and J 4 bases; nucleotides not matched to a gene: 8. The CDR3 DNA reads as TGCGCCAGCAGCTTTGTTGACAGGGTTGGCACTGAAGCTTTCTTT. Its translation is CASSFVDRVGTEAFF.

This clonotype was seen only a few times. The gene calls are TRBV5-1 and TRBJ1-6, with TRBD1 identical over 9 bases. This CDR3 contains 15 residues. Per the germline V gene, CDR1 is SGHRS and CDR2 is YFSETQ. V lost 2 bases and J lost 7; bases outside the gene matches: 4. The CDR3 nucleotides are TGCGCCAGCAGCTTACCGGGACAGGGCAATTCACCCCTCCACTTT. It yields the protein CASSLPGQGNSPLHF. Full variable domain (outside the CDR3, taken from reference TRBV5-1 and TRBJ1-6): KAGVTQTPRYLIKTRGQQVTLSCSPISGHRSVSWYQQTPGQGLQFLFEYFSETQRNKGNFPGRFSGRQFSNSRSEMNVSTLELGDSALYLCASSLPGQGNSPLHFGNGTRLTVT.

This clonotype occurred many times. V gene TRBV3-1 combines with J gene TRBJ1-5, with D perhaps TRBD1 (5 bases). This CDR3 comprises 14 residues. The V gene lost 0 bases and the J gene lost 7 bases, with 10 bases spanning the gap. Germline V lookup: CDR1 LGHDT, CDR2 YNNKEL (reference sequence). The CDR3 nucleotides read TGTGCCAGCAGCCAAGATAGTGGGGACCAGCCCCAGCATTTT. It yields the protein CASSQDSGDQPQHF.

In the case of this clonotype: A much larger clone is a single base away; this may be a read error. No conserved phenylalanine or tryptophan is present at the end of the CDR3, so a read error is the likely explanation. This sequence joins TRBV18 and TRBJ2-1, with D possibly matching TRBD2 (5 bases). CDR1 is KGHSH, CDR2 LQKENI, per germline. The CDR3 loop spans 15 amino acids. V shed 3 bases and J shed 3 bases, with 12 bases lying between them. The CDR3 loop reads CASSPSAGYYNEQFY. Written as DNA, the CDR3 is TGTGCCAGCTCACCGAGCGCGGGTTACTACAATGAGCAGTTCTAC.

This clonotype was recorded many times. The junction differs from germline at one of its ends, possibly a read error. The gene calls are TRBV27 and TRBJ2-7; TRBD2 matches 10 bases. The CDR3 contains 14 residues. Germline V gives CDR1 MNHEY, CDR2 SMNVEV (reference sequence). The CDR3 is CATSSGRLSYEQYF. The CDR3 DNA is TGTGCCACCAGTAGCGGGAGGCTTTCCTACGAGCAGTACTTC.

In its sample, this clonotype was seen a few times. The V gene is TRBV5-8, the J gene TRBJ2-3; D may be TRBD1 (6 bases). The CDR3 sequence is 15 residues long. Germline assignment: CDR1 SGHTS and CDR2 YDEGEE. Trimming shortened V by 2 bases and J by 1 base, and 11 bases separated the two germline ends. The CDR3 reads CASSFQGSGTDTQYF. The CDR3 nucleotides read TGTGCCAGCAGCTTCCAGGGGTCGGGCACAGATACGCAGTATTTT.

This clonotype was observed many times. The rearrangement links TRBV9 to TRBJ2-1; D possibly corresponds to TRBD2 (5 bases). The CDR3 extends over 13 amino acids. Germline CDR1 is SGDLS and CDR2 is YYNGEE. V was shortened by 3 bases and J by 6 bases, with 10 bases between the two germline ends. The CDR3 nucleotides are TGTGCCAGCAGCGGACTAATTGTCAATGAGCAGTTCTTC. Protein: CASSGLIVNEQFF.

The sample holds many counts of this clonotype. V gene TRBV20-1 combines with J gene TRBJ1-1; a possible D gene is TRBD1 (5 bases). V lost 7 bases to trimming and J lost 5 bases, with 17 bases between them. CDR3 length: 13 residues. The germline V gene encodes CDR1 DFQATT and CDR2 SNEGSKA (reference sequence). The CDR3 is CSVWVRVGTEAFF. Here the CDR3 DNA reads TGCAGTGTGTGGGTCAGGGTAGGGACTGAAGCTTTCTTT.

The genes are TRBV24-1 and TRBJ2-1, with TRBD2 matching 15 bases. The CDR3 has 15 amino acids. Trimming at V came to 11 bases and at J to 7 bases, leaving 8 bases not matched to a gene. From germline, CDR1 is KGHDR and CDR2 SFDVKD. CDR3 nucleotide sequence: TGTGCCATCGGTATGGGGACTAGCGGGAGGAATGAGCAGTTCTTC. Its protein is CAIGMGTSGRNEQFF.

The chain couples TRBV20-1 to TRBJ1-6; D is perhaps TRBD1 (5 bases). The germline gives CDR1 DFQATT, CDR2 SNEGSKA (reference sequence). V lost 1 base to trimming and J lost 0 bases, with 10 bases between them. There are 16 residues in the CDR3. The CDR3 protein is CSARGREGSYNSPLHF. The CDR3, as DNA: TGCAGTGCTAGAGGCAGGGAGGGCTCCTATAATTCACCCCTCCACTTT.

On this clonotype: A much more abundant neighbour one base away suggests this may be a read error. The conserved final phenylalanine or tryptophan is absent from the CDR3, which likely points to a read error. The chain combines TRBV27 with TRBJ1-2; D remains ambiguous. Germline V lookup: CDR1 MNHEY, CDR2 SMNVEV (reference sequence). The V and J ends lost 0 bases and 2 bases respectively, with 4 bases between them. CDR3 length equals 13 residues. The CDR3, as DNA: TGTGCCAGCAGTTTATCAAAAAACTATGGCTACACCCTC. Amino acids: CASSLSKNYGYTL.

This clonotype has ten or more counts. V and J are TRBV6-1 and TRBJ2-2; TRBD2 matches 11 bases. This CDR3 contains 16 residues. After removal of 6 bases from V and 1 base from J, the junction contained 4 bases not matched to a gene. Germline CDR1 and CDR2: MNHNS and SASEGT. The DNA for the CDR3 is TGTGCCAGCAGCAATAGCGGGAGGGGGAACACCGGGGAGCTGTTTTTT. Residues: CASSNSGRGNTGELFF.

At least ten counts were recorded for this clonotype. This rearrangement joins TRBV27 to TRBJ2-5; D unresolved. This CDR3 has 12 amino acids. V was clipped by 2 bases and J by 6 bases, with 7 bases between them. From germline, CDR1 is MNHEY and CDR2 SMNVEV (reference sequence). The CDR3 nucleotides are TGTGCCAGCAGTTTAGAGGTCAAGACCCAGTACTTC. Encoded protein: CASSLEVKTQYF.